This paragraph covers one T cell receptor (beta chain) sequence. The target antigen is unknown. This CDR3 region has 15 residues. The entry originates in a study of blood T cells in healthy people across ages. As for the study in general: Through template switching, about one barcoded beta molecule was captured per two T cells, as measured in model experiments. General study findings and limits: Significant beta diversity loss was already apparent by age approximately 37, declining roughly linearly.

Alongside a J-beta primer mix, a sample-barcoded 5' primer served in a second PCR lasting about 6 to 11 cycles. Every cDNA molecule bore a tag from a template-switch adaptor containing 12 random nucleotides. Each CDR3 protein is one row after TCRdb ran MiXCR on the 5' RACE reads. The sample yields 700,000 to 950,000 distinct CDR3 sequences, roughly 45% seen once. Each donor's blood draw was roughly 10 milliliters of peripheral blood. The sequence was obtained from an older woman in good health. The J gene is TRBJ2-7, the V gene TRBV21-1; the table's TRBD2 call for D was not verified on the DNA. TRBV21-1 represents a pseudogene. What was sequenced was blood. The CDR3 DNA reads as TGTGCCAGCAGCAAATCTTGGCGGGAGGGCCACGAGCAGTACTTC. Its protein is CASSKSWREGHEQYF.